One and the same sample provided the 10 T cell receptor beta chains below, sequenced in a study of tumor and adjacent non-tumor tissue in lung cancer. A modified ARM-PCR protocol with three rounds of nested PCR amplified TCRbeta. MiXCR, run by TCRdb on the multiplex PCR reads, gives a single entry per CDR3 protein. This table holds some 120,000 distinct CDR3 sequences, approximately 71% found once. The template was RNA from unsorted bulk tissue. Source material: lung tumor tissue. All receptors derive from a young man with non-small cell lung cancer.

A word on this clonotype: This CDR3 fails to terminate in the conserved phenylalanine or tryptophan, so it likely reflects a read error. As DNA, the CDR3 is TGTGCCAGCAGCTTAGGAGGCCGGAACATTGAAGCTTTCATT. This gives the protein CASSLGGRNIEAFI. V usage is TRBV11-3 and J usage is TRBJ1-1; D is undetermined. Germline-derived CDR1 and CDR2 are SGHNT and YENEEA. The CDR3 contains 14 residues.

This clonotype appeared a few times. The chain carries TRBV6-1 and TRBJ1-5, with 10 bases fitting TRBD1. CDR1 MNHNS and CDR2 SASEGT come from the germline V gene. There are 16 residues in the CDR3. V lost 5 bases and J lost 3; bases outside the gene matches: 7. The CDR3 DNA reads as TGTGCCAGCAGTACCCCGACAGGGGGCCTCAATCAGCCCCAGCATTTT. Translated, it gives CASSTPTGGLNQPQHF.

The chain is built from TRBV6-1 and TRBJ1-1; 8 bases match TRBD1. With 8 bases clipped from V and 5 bases from J, the junction kept 10 bases outside the gene matches. Germline-derived CDR1 and CDR2 are MNHNS and SASEGT. The CDR3 is made up of 14 amino acids. CDR3 region: CASARGQAKTEAFF. As DNA, the CDR3 is TGTGCCAGCGCCAGGGGACAGGCGAAGACTGAAGCTTTCTTT.

In regard to this clonotype: With a much larger clone just one base away, this may be a read error. This chain links TRBV12-3 or TRBV12-4 with TRBJ2-6; the match to TRBD2 covers 11 bases. The CDR3 sequence is 16 residues long. J lost 2 bases, V lost 5 bases, and 2 bases had no gene match. In nucleotides, the CDR3 is TGTGCCAGCAGTACTAGCGGGAGTACTGGGGCCAACGTCCTGACTTTC. Amino acid sequence: CASSTSGSTGANVLTF.

As concerns this clonotype: Since no conserved phenylalanine or tryptophan closes the CDR3, a read error is the likely cause. The chain links TRBV29-1 to TRBJ1-1; D is unresolved. There are 13 residues in the CDR3. V was cut by 4 bases and J by 1 base, with 10 bases left in between. The germline CDR1 and CDR2 sequences are SQVTM and ANQGSEA. The CDR3 is CSVVGVANTEAFL. The CDR3 region has the DNA TGCAGCGTTGTCGGTGTAGCGAACACTGAAGCTTTCCTT.

Remarks on this clonotype: At one end, the junction sequence differs from germline, possibly due to a read error. The V gene is TRBV4-3, the J gene TRBJ2-6; D possibly corresponds to TRBD2 (6 bases). Looked up from germline, CDR1 is LGHNA and CDR2 is YSLEER. The CDR3 length is 17 residues. CDR3 protein: CASSRETRGSGANVLTF. The CDR3 DNA sequence: TGCGCCAGTAGCCGGGAGACAAGGGGTTCTGGGGCCAACGTCCTGACTTTC.

The CDR3 coding sequence is TGTGCCAGCAGCTTAAAGTCTGCCGGGACTAGTCACAGTGAGCAGTACTTC. Protein: CASSLKSAGTSHSEQYF. V and J are TRBV7-8 and TRBJ2-1; 8 bases agree with TRBD2. The DNA matches TRBJ2-7 better at its end, which makes the J call doubtful. Germline CDR1 SGHVS, CDR2 FQNEAQ. The CDR3 runs 17 residues.

About this clonotype: The junction and the germline gene differ at one end; a read error may be behind it. The rearrangement links TRBV6-6 to TRBJ2-2; tentatively, D is TRBD2 (5 bases). In germline, CDR1 is MNHNY, CDR2 SVGAGI (reference sequence). This CDR3 region has 16 residues. CDR3 loop: CASCYDLAENTGELFF. CDR3 bases: TGTGCCAGCTGTTACGACCTAGCTGAAAACACCGGGGAGCTGTTTTTT.

Points on this clonotype: In this CDR3 the conserved last residue, phenylalanine or tryptophan, is missing, so a read error is likely. This chain joins TRBV6-5 and TRBJ1-2; TRBD1 matches at 8 bases. V shed 4 bases, J shed 3 bases, and the junction held 4 bases outside the gene matches. The CDR3 totals 14 residues. CDR1 and CDR2 from the germline V gene are MNHEY and SVGAGI. The CDR3 region is CASSSSTGDYGYTL. Written as DNA, the CDR3 is TGTGCCAGCAGTTCATCGACAGGGGACTATGGCTACACCTTA.

The CDR3 spells CASRSGQHQETQYF. As DNA, the CDR3 is TGTGCCAGCAGGTCAGGACAGCACCAAGAGACCCAGTACTTC. The V call is TRBV12-3 or TRBV12-4, the J call TRBJ2-5, with D possibly TRBD1 on 6 matching bases. The length of the CDR3 is 14 residues. V was clipped by 6 bases and J by 0 bases, with 11 bases between them.